Sequencing of this TCR beta chain was carried out in a study of blood T cell repertoires in COVID-19. The wider study: COVID-19 samples collected from the United States, Italy and Spain covered acute and convalescent phases. T cells, B-cell-depleted T cells, or PBMCs supplied cDNA or gDNA.

V gave up 9 bases and J gave up 4 bases, with 5 bases separating them. Germline V gene sequence: CDR1 KGHDR, CDR2 SFDVKD. The CDR3 is 11 amino acids. Per the original data handling: Amplifying reference gene primers gave estimates of nucleated cell counts. Assay: immunoSEQ multiplex PCR; the TCRdb copy retains only in-frame clones and omits some. Clone size and the V and J calls come from that table; the DNA yielded D and trimming. The repertoire consists of a few hundred thousand clones, with about 91% occurring once and the leading ten covering approximately 2.5%. Followed longitudinally, the Seattle patients had been enrolled during active infection.

The chain is built from TRBV24-1 and TRBJ2-2; D call uncertain. Sequencing was performed on peripheral blood. The sequence came from a person aged 18-29 years with COVID-19, enrolled during active disease. CDR3 DNA: TGTGCCACCGGCGGCACCGGGGAGCTGTTTTTT. Residues: CATGGTGELFF.